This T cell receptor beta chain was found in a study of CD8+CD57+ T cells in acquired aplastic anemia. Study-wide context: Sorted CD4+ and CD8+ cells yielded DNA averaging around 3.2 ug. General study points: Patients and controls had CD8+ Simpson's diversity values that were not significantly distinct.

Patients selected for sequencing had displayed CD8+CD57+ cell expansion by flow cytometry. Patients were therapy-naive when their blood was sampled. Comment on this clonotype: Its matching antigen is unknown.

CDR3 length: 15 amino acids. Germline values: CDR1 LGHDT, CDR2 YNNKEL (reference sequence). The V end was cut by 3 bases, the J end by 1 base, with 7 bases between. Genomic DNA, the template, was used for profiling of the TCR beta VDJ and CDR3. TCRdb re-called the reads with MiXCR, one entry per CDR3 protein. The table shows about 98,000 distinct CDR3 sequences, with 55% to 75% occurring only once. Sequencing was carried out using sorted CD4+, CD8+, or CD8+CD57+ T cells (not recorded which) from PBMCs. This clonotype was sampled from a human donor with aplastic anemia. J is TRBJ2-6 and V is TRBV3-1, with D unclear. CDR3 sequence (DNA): TGTGCCAGCAGCCAGGGCGTTTCTGGGGCCAACGTCCTGACTTTC. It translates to CASSQGVSGANVLTF.